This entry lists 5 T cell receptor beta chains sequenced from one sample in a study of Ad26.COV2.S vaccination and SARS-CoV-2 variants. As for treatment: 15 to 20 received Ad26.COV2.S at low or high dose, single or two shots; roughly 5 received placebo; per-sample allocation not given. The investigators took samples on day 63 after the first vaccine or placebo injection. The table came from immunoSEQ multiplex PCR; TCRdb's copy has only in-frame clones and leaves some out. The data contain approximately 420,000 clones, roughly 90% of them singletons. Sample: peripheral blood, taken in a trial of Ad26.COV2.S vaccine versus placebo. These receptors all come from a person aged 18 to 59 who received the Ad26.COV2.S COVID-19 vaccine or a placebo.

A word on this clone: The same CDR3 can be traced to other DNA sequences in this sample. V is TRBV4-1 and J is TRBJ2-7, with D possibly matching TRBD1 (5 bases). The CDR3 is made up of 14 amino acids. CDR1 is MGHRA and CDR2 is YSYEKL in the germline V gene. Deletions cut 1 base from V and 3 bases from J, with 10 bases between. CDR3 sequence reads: CASSQGVGLYEQYF. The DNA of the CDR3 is TGCGCCAGCAGCCAAGGGGTGGGGCTCTACGAGCAGTACTTC.

The CDR3, as DNA: TGCAGCGTTGAGGGGTCCGTGGGAACTGAAGCTTTCTTT. This encodes CSVEGSVGTEAFF. The rearrangement uses TRBV29-1 and TRBJ1-1, with D unresolved. Germline V CDR1 and CDR2: SQVTM, ANQGSEA. This CDR3 is built from 13 residues. Trimming pared 3 bases from V and 5 bases from J, leaving 13 bases between. Full variable domain (outside the CDR3, taken from reference TRBV29-1 and TRBJ1-1): SAVISQKPSRDICQRGTSLTIQCQVDSQVTMMFWYRQQPGQSLTLIATANQGSEATYESGFVIDKFPISRPNLTFSTLTVSNMSPEDSSIYLCSVEGSVGTEAFFGQGTRLTVV.

CDR3 in amino acids: CASTLPGTGELGELFF. The CDR3 nucleotides are TGTGCCAGCACCCTACCCGGGACAGGGGAGCTCGGGGAGCTGTTTTTT. The chain carries TRBV5-6 and TRBJ2-2; TRBD1 matches at 10 bases. With 6 bases clipped from V and 7 bases from J, the junction kept 12 bases outside the gene matches. This CDR3 spans 16 amino acids. Germline CDR1 and CDR2: SGHDT and YYEEEE.

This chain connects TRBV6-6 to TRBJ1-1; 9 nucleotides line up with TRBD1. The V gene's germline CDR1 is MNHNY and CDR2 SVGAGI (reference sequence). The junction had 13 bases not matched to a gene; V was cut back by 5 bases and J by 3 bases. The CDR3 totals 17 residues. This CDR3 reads CASSRGQGWRSDTEAFF. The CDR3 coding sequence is TGTGCCAGCAGTCGAGGACAGGGGTGGAGGAGCGACACTGAAGCTTTCTTT.

The CDR3 DNA follows: TGTGCCAGCAGCCGGGACAGGGGGAACTATGGCTACACCTTC. It specifies CASSRDRGNYGYTF. The chain links TRBV7-2 to TRBJ1-2; 11 bases fit TRBD1. Germline lookup yields CDR1 SGHTA and CDR2 FQGNSA. Trimming removed 5 bases from V and 2 bases from J; junction bases left unmatched: 1. The CDR3 is 14 amino acids.